This note documents a single T cell receptor (beta chain) sequence. Antigen: not known. The data were taken from a study of cytomegalovirus exposure and HLA in healthy donors. PCR used 60 Vbeta primers and 13 Jbeta primers. Libraries were prepared by immunoSEQ multiplex PCR; TCRdb keeps only in-frame clonotypes and omits some of them. The sample shows roughly 120,000 clones, 81% of them seen only once. Findings and limits, study-wide: There were some V segments, including TRBV6-2 and TRBV6-3, excluded as indistinguishable.

V was pared by 3 bases and J by 0 bases, with 7 bases of the junction left unmatched. Per the germline V gene, CDR1 is LGHNA and CDR2 is YNFKEQ. CDR3 length: 17 amino acids. This rearrangement joins TRBV4-2 to TRBJ2-7; 11 bases align to TRBD2. The receptor was derived from a woman in her 30s in good health and CMV-seronegative. The sequenced material came from PBMCs. In DNA, the CDR3 is TGTGCCAGCAGCCAGGATAGCGGGAGGGATATCTCCTACGAGCAGTACTTC. Translation: CASSQDSGRDISYEQYF.